Included here is one T cell receptor beta chain sequence, with context. Antigen: not known. CDR1 is PRHDT, CDR2 FYEKMQ, per germline (reference sequence). V gave up 0 bases and J gave up 1 base, with 13 bases separating them. The CDR3 sequence is 17 residues long. The assay was immunoSEQ multiplex PCR, and TCRdb's table has in-frame clones only and misses some. This sample has around 43,000 clones; approximately 86% occur once, and the top ten carry 12%. Blood samples were obtained at baseline, cycle 4 day 1, and cycle 7 day 1. This specimen belongs to a study of OX40 agonist ivuxolimab in advanced cancers. Study in general: Ivuxolimab, which is an agonistic anti-OX40 (CD134) antibody, was administered to the patients. Findings and limits, study-wide: Compared with CD4+, CD8+ T cells on average had more expanded clones. Also showing low normalized T-cell clonal expansion were some of the nonresponders.

The sequenced sample was CD4+ or CD8+ T cells sorted from blood, obtained in a trial of the OX40 agonist ivuxolimab. V gene TRBV13 combines with J gene TRBJ1-5; D might be TRBD1 (6 bases). The sequence derives from an adult with an advanced solid tumor such as melanoma, head and neck, liver or kidney cancer. CDR3 sequence reads: CASSLGRGATSNQPQHF. In DNA, the CDR3 is TGTGCCAGCAGCTTAGGGCGGGGGGCGACGAGCAATCAGCCCCAGCATTTT.